Presented here are 31 T cell receptor beta chains from one specimen sequenced in a study of T cell responses to AZD1222 COVID-19 vaccine. The assay was immunoSEQ multiplex PCR, and TCRdb's table has in-frame clones only and misses some. This table holds about 170,000 clones, over 75% found once. This specimen consisted of peripheral blood, obtained on day 0 of AZD1222 vaccination. These receptors originate from an adult in good health.

The chain carries TRBV12-5 and TRBJ2-1; no clear D gene. The CDR3 length is 16 residues. Germline CDR1 reads LGHNT; CDR2 reads FRNRAP. V lost 5 bases to trimming and J lost 0 bases, with 14 bases between them. The CDR3 region is CASGQSRLDSYNEQFF. In DNA, the CDR3 is TGTGCTAGTGGTCAATCCAGGTTAGACTCCTACAATGAGCAGTTCTTC.

The gene calls are TRBV6-5 and TRBJ2-7; 12 bases match TRBD2. V gave up 5 bases and J gave up 5 bases; unmatched junction bases: 4. The CDR3 is 14 residues long. Germline lookup yields CDR1 MNHEY and CDR2 SVGAGI. The CDR3, as DNA: TGTGCCAGCAGTCCACGACTAGCGGGGGACGAGCAGTACGTC. Protein: CASSPRLAGDEQYV.

This chain connects TRBV27 to TRBJ2-1; 7 nucleotides match TRBD1. The CDR3 is 15 amino acids. With V trimmed by 6 bases and J by 7 bases, 12 bases remained unmatched. Germline V gene lookup returns CDR1 MNHEY and CDR2 SMNVEV (reference sequence). As DNA, the CDR3 is TGTGCCAGCAGCTGGGGATGGACAGGCGAGAATGAGCAGTTCTTC. Translation gives CASSWGWTGENEQFF.

This clone was seen a few times. The J gene is TRBJ2-7, the V gene TRBV19, with D tentatively TRBD2 (7 bases). This CDR3 has 15 residues. Germline values: CDR1 LNHDA, CDR2 SQIVND (reference sequence). V lost 6 bases and J lost 4, with 19 bases in between. In DNA form, the CDR3 reads TGTGCCAGTAGCCCACAATGGAGGGGGGGATACGAGCAGTACTTC. This gives the protein CASSPQWRGGYEQYF.

The chain has TRBV6-6 and TRBJ2-7; no definite D call. Germline CDR1 and CDR2: MNHNY and SVGAGI (reference sequence). The germline V and J ends were trimmed by 6 bases and 5 bases, with 11 bases remaining between them. This CDR3 has 12 residues. The CDR3 here is CASSPGGDEQYV. CDR3 nucleotide sequence: TGTGCCAGCAGCCCCGGTGGCGACGAGCAGTACGTC.

The chain employs TRBV25-1 and TRBJ2-2; D unclear. V lost 4 bases, J lost 4 bases, and 16 bases lay in between. This CDR3 contains 16 residues. Germline CDR1 reads MGHDK; CDR2 reads SYGVNS. The CDR3 region is CASSAKTPTFTGELFF. For the CDR3, the DNA is TGTGCCAGCAGTGCCAAGACCCCTACGTTCACCGGGGAGCTGTTTTTT.

This chain links TRBV11-2 with TRBJ2-3; D not resolved. The CDR3 runs 15 residues. Germline V gives CDR1 SGHAT, CDR2 FQNNGV. Trimming left V 6 bases short and J 3 bases short, with 16 bases between. The CDR3 protein is CASRPPWARTDTQYF. The CDR3 nucleotides read TGTGCCAGCAGACCTCCGTGGGCGCGTACAGATACGCAGTATTTT.

The chain has TRBV18 and TRBJ2-6; 8 bases match TRBD1. The CDR3 contains 18 residues. Germline V gives CDR1 KGHSH, CDR2 LQKENI. Losses at the gene ends were 0 bases for V and 2 bases for J; bases not matched to a gene: 6. In nucleotides, the CDR3 is TGTGCCAGCTCACCACCGGGACAGGCGTTGACTGGGGCCAACGTCCTGACTTTC. Protein sequence: CASSPPGQALTGANVLTF.

Only a few counts were recorded for this clone. The chain couples TRBV11-1 to TRBJ1-1; no reliable D call. The CDR3 runs 12 residues. CDR1 SGHAT and CDR2 FQDESV come from the germline V gene (reference sequence). Trimming removed 1 base at V and 9 bases at J, with 9 bases between. This chain's CDR3 is CASSLVGVQAFF. CDR3 nucleotide sequence: TGTGCCAGCAGCTTAGTCGGGGTTCAAGCTTTCTTT.

The V and J genes are TRBV7-3 and TRBJ2-3; 10 positions agree with TRBD2. Germline values: CDR1 SGHTA, CDR2 FQGTGA. With 2 bases clipped from V and 4 bases from J, the junction kept 3 bases outside the gene matches. The CDR3 totals 15 residues. Written as DNA, the CDR3 is TGTGCCAGCAGCTTAGGGACTAGCGATCCAGATACGCAGTATTTT. It encodes CASSLGTSDPDTQYF. Full variable domain (rest looked up from reference TRBV7-3 and TRBJ2-3): GAGVSQTPSNKVTEKGKYVELRCDPISGHTALYWYRQSLGQGPEFLIYFQGTGAADDSGLPNDRFFAVRPEGSVSTLKIQRTERGDSAVYLCASSLGTSDPDTQYFGPGTRLTVL.

In its sample, this clone was seen once. The chain recombines TRBV5-1 with TRBJ2-7; D possibly corresponds to TRBD1 (6 bases). The CDR3 runs 15 residues. Per the germline V gene, CDR1 is SGHRS and CDR2 is YFSETQ. Between the trimmed V and J ends, which lost 0 bases and 0 bases, there was a span of 10 bases. This CDR3 reads CASSLGTASSYEQYV. The CDR3 DNA sequence: TGCGCCAGCAGCTTGGGGACAGCAAGCTCCTACGAGCAGTACGTC.

The chain recombines TRBV7-8 with TRBJ2-7; tentatively, D is TRBD2 (5 bases). V lost 3 bases, J lost 7 bases, and 16 bases lay in between. The CDR3 totals 14 residues. The germline CDR1 and CDR2 sequences are SGHVS and FQNEAQ. The CDR3 nucleotides read TGTGCCAGCAGCTTTTCCCAGAGGGCTGGGGAGCAGTACGTC. Encoded protein: CASSFSQRAGEQYV.

The rearrangement uses TRBV24-1 and TRBJ2-2; a weak D match, TRBD1 (5 bases). Germline-derived CDR1 and CDR2 are KGHDR and SFDVKD. The CDR3 contains 14 residues. Trimming removed 5 bases at V and 4 bases at J, with 10 bases between. Here the CDR3 DNA reads TGTGCCACCAGTGCCCCCAGGGCCACCGGGGAGCTGTTTTTT. The encoded protein is CATSAPRATGELFF.

The CDR3 spells CASSADPGSPGEQFF. The CDR3 DNA sequence: TGTGCCAGCAGCGCCGATCCCGGGTCCCCGGGTGAGCAGTTCTTC. J is TRBJ2-1 and V is TRBV9; no reliable D call. The CDR3 has 15 amino acids. The germline CDR1 and CDR2 sequences are SGDLS and YYNGEE. V gave up 3 bases and J gave up 9 bases, with 19 bases separating them.

The chain uses TRBV2 and TRBJ1-2, with D tentatively TRBD1 (5 bases). The V gene lost 11 bases and the J gene lost 6 bases, with 19 bases spanning the gap. This CDR3 has 13 residues. Germline CDR1 SNHLY, CDR2 FYNNEI. As DNA, the CDR3 is TGTGCCGGATCGACAGAATCCCATGATGGCTACACCTTC. Its protein product is CAGSTESHDGYTF.

The genes are TRBV5-1 and TRBJ2-7, with TRBD1 identical over 10 bases. The CDR3 is 14 amino acids. J was trimmed by 5 bases and V by 4 bases; bases with no gene match: 6. The germline V gene encodes CDR1 SGHRS and CDR2 YFSETQ. The CDR3 region is CASSGGTGDHEQYF. The CDR3 nucleotides are TGCGCCAGCAGCGGAGGGACAGGGGACCACGAGCAGTACTTC.

This clone has just a few counts. The genes are TRBV7-9 and TRBJ2-1, with D possibly being TRBD2 (5 bases). The CDR3 loop spans 16 amino acids. With 3 bases removed from V and 1 base from J, the gap between germline ends came to 13 bases. Germline CDR1 and CDR2: SEHNR and FQNEAQ (reference sequence). The CDR3 region has the DNA TGTGCCAGCAGCTTCGGTCATGGGAGATCCTACAATGAGCAGTTCTTC. Its protein product is CASSFGHGRSYNEQFF.

J is TRBJ2-3 and V is TRBV5-1; no firm D call. The V gene's germline CDR1 is SGHRS and CDR2 YFSETQ. CDR3 size: 14 residues. V lost 3 bases to trimming and J lost 2 bases, with 10 bases between them. DNA for the CDR3: TGCGCCAGCAGCTCCTCACGGACCACAGATACGCAGTATTTT. Its translation is CASSSSRTTDTQYF.

The V call is TRBV4-1, the J call TRBJ1-5; D gene uncertain. CDR3 length: 14 residues. With 0 bases removed from V and 2 bases from J, the gap between germline ends came to 5 bases. The V gene's germline CDR1 is MGHRA and CDR2 YSYEKL. CDR3 region: CASSQESGNQPQHF. In DNA form, the CDR3 reads TGCGCCAGCAGCCAAGAATCAGGCAATCAGCCCCAGCATTTT.

The CDR3 is CASSLAGGTKNIQYF. As DNA, the CDR3 is TGTGCCAGCAGTCTGGCTGGTGGAACCAAAAACATTCAGTACTTC. The rearrangement uses TRBV25-1 and TRBJ2-4, with D unresolved. CDR3 length equals 15 residues. Trimming left V 5 bases short and J 2 bases short, with 13 bases between. Per the germline V gene, CDR1 is MGHDK and CDR2 is SYGVNS.

The rearrangement links TRBV13 to TRBJ2-5; 12 bases match TRBD2. With 5 bases clipped from V and 5 bases from J, the junction kept 12 bases outside the gene matches. Germline assignment: CDR1 PRHDT and CDR2 FYEKMQ (reference sequence). This CDR3 contains 17 residues. This CDR3 reads CASSLGTSGLVGETQYF. CDR3 sequence (DNA): TGTGCCAGCAGCCTGGGGACTAGCGGGCTGGTGGGGGAGACCCAGTACTTC.

Regarding this clone: The junction shows a germline mismatch at one end, possibly a read error. V is TRBV27 and J is TRBJ2-6; D call uncertain. Germline lookup yields CDR1 MNHEY and CDR2 SMNVEV (reference sequence). The CDR3 covers 15 residues. In nucleotides, the CDR3 is TGTGCCAGCAAGACCGACACCGCTGGAGCCAACGTCCTGACTTTC. Amino acids: CASKTDTAGANVLTF. Together with reference TRBV27 and TRBJ2-6, the CDR3 gives the full variable domain: EAQVTQNPRYLITVTGKKLTVTCSQNMNHEYMSWYRQDPGLGLRQIYYSMNVEVTDKGDVPEGYKVSRKEKRNFPLILESPSPNQTSLYFCASKTDTAGANVLTFGAGSRLTVL.

The chain joins TRBV7-3 to TRBJ1-5; D may be TRBD1 (5 bases). The CDR3 loop spans 13 amino acids. Trimming left V 2 bases short and J 7 bases short, with 9 bases between. Germline V gene sequence: CDR1 SGHTA, CDR2 FQGTGA. The CDR3 loop is CASSLGRAQPQHF. Here the CDR3 DNA reads TGTGCCAGCAGCTTAGGCAGGGCCCAGCCCCAGCATTTT. Drawing the rest from reference TRBV7-3 and TRBJ1-5, the complete variable domain is GAGVSQTPSNKVTEKGKYVELRCDPISGHTALYWYRQSLGQGPEFLIYFQGTGAADDSGLPNDRFFAVRPEGSVSTLKIQRTERGDSAVYLCASSLGRAQPQHFGDGTRLSIL.

The chain has TRBV5-5 and TRBJ2-3; 13 bases are shared with TRBD2. V was clipped by 4 bases and J by 2 bases; unmatched bases: 4. The CDR3 length is 16 residues. Germline V lookup: CDR1 SGHKS, CDR2 YYEKEE (reference sequence). The CDR3 spells CASSMGLAGNTDTQYF. The DNA of the CDR3 is TGTGCCAGCAGCATGGGACTAGCGGGGAACACAGATACGCAGTATTTT.

The V and J genes are TRBV18 and TRBJ2-3; 7 nucleotides agree with TRBD1. Unmatched junction bases numbered 6, after V lost 1 base and J lost 2 bases. CDR3 size: 16 residues. Germline loops: CDR1 KGHSH, CDR2 LQKENI. CDR3 amino acids: CASSPRSGQLTDTQYF. DNA for the CDR3: TGTGCCAGCTCACCACGCTCGGGACAGCTCACAGATACGCAGTATTTT.

V and J are TRBV12-3 or TRBV12-4 and TRBJ2-1; D perhaps matches TRBD2 (5 bases). The CDR3 is made up of 10 amino acids. Trimming shortened V by 5 bases and J by 11 bases, and 7 bases separated the two germline ends. The CDR3 region is CASSGRKQFF. In DNA, the CDR3 is TGTGCCAGCAGTGGGAGAAAGCAGTTCTTC.

CDR3 loop: CASSYAMDSSYEQYV. The CDR3 nucleotides read TGTGCCAGCAGTTACGCGATGGACAGCTCCTACGAGCAGTACGTC. The genes are TRBV6-5 and TRBJ2-7; D might be TRBD1 (6 bases). This CDR3 has 15 amino acids. Between the trimmed V and J ends, which lost 2 bases and 0 bases, there was a span of 11 bases. The V gene's germline CDR1 is MNHEY and CDR2 SVGAGI.

This clone was observed a single time. This chain links TRBV9 with TRBJ2-1, with D possibly being TRBD1 or TRBD2 (5 bases each). Germline V gene sequence: CDR1 SGDLS, CDR2 YYNGEE. V was shortened by 4 bases and J by 7 bases, with 18 bases between the two germline ends. This CDR3 is built from 15 residues. CDR3 nucleotides: TGTGCCAGCAGCCCAGGGCGGGCTGTCTATAATGAGCAGTTCTTC. Its protein is CASSPGRAVYNEQFF.

The rearrangement links TRBV4-2 to TRBJ1-4; a weak D match, TRBD1 (6 bases). V shed 0 bases and J shed 1 base, with 15 bases lying between them. The CDR3 is 18 amino acids. Germline V gene lookup returns CDR1 LGHNA and CDR2 YNFKEQ. CDR3 sequence: CASSQELGGGITNEKLFF. In DNA, the CDR3 is TGTGCCAGCAGCCAAGAACTGGGGGGGGGCATAACTAATGAAAAACTGTTTTTT.

The chain links TRBV6-5 to TRBJ1-5; 7 bases fit TRBD1. Trimming removed 3 bases from V and 4 bases from J; junction bases left unmatched: 6. Germline V CDR1 and CDR2: MNHEY, SVGAGI. This CDR3 has 15 residues. CDR3 loop: CASSYYRGGNQPQHF. CDR3 in DNA: TGTGCCAGCAGTTATTACAGGGGAGGTAATCAGCCCCAGCATTTT.

The chain carries TRBV19 and TRBJ2-6, with unresolved D. V was pared by 3 bases and J by 0 bases, with 12 bases between. This CDR3 has 17 amino acids. Germline CDR1 LNHDA, CDR2 SQIVND (reference sequence). In DNA form, the CDR3 reads TGTGCCAGTAGTATTGTATGGTCACACTCTGGGGCCAACGTCCTGACTTTC. It yields the protein CASSIVWSHSGANVLTF.